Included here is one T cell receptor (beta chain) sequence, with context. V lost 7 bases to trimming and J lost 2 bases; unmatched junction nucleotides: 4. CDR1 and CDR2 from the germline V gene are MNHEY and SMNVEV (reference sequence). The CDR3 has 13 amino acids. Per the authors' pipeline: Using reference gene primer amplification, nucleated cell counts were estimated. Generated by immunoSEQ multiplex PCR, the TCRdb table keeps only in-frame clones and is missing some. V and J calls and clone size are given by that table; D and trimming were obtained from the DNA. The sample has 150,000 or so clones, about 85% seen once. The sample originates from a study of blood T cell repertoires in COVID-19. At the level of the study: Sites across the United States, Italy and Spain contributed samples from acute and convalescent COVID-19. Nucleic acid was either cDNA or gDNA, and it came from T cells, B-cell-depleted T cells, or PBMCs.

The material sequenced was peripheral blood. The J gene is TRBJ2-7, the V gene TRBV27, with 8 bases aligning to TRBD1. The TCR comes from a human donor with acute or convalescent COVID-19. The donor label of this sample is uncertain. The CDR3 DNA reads TGTGCCAGCACCCCGACAGGGGCCTACGAGCAGTACTTC. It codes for CASTPTGAYEQYF.